The table lists the clone carrying this T cell receptor (beta chain) with a few counts. What it recognizes is unknown. The data are from a study of OX40 agonist ivuxolimab in advanced cancers. This CDR3 contains 15 residues. Germline V gene sequence: CDR1 LNHDA, CDR2 SQIVND (reference sequence). The J segment lost 6 bases and the V segment lost 5 bases, leaving 12 bases of the junction unmatched. Overall study findings and caveats: By week 6 at 0.1 to 3.0 mg/kg, blood CD4+ and CD8+ T cells had expanded clonally.

Data came from immunoSEQ multiplex PCR; TCRdb stores just in-frame clones and leaves some out. This table has 80,000 or so clones, about 85% appearing once. Source: CD4+ or CD8+ T cells sorted from blood, taken in a trial of the OX40 agonist ivuxolimab. The genes are TRBV19 and TRBJ1-2, with 7 bases identical to TRBD1. The receptor was derived from an adult with an advanced solid tumor such as melanoma, head and neck, liver or kidney cancer. CDR3 in amino acids: CASSPRDSGQNGYTF. CDR3 coding DNA: TGTGCCAGTAGTCCCCGGGACAGCGGACAGAATGGCTACACCTTC. The variable domain in full, completed from reference TRBV19 and TRBJ1-2, reads DGGITQSPKYLFRKEGQNVTLSCEQNLNHDAMYWYRQDPGQGLRLIYYSQIVNDFQKGDIAEGYSVSREKKESFPLTVTSAQKNPTAFYLCASSPRDSGQNGYTFGSGTRLTVV.